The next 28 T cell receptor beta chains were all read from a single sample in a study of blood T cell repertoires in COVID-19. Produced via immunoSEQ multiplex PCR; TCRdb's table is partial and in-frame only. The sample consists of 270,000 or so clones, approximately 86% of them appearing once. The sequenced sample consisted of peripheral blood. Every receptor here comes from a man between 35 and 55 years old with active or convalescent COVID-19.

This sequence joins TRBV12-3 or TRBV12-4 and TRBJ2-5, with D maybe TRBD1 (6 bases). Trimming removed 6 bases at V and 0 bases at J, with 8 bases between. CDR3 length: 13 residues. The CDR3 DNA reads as TGTGCCAGCAGAACAGGGTACCAAGAGACCCAGTACTTC. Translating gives CASRTGYQETQYF.

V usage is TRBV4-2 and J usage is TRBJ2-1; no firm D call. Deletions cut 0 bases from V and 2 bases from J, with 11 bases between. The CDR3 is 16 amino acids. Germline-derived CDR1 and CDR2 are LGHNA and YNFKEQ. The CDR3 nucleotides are TGTGCCAGCAGCCAAGATAGCTGGATTGCCTACAATGAGCAGTTCTTC. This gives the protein CASSQDSWIAYNEQFF.

CDR3 amino acids: CASSLNPGLADNEQFF. CDR3 nucleotides: TGTGCCAGCAGTTTAAACCCGGGACTAGCGGACAATGAGCAGTTCTTC. The rearrangement uses TRBV6-5 and TRBJ2-1, with 11 bases fitting TRBD2. The CDR3 contains 16 residues. The V and J ends lost 4 bases and 5 bases, in that order; junction bases with no gene match: 7. Per germline, CDR1 MNHEY and CDR2 SVGAGI.

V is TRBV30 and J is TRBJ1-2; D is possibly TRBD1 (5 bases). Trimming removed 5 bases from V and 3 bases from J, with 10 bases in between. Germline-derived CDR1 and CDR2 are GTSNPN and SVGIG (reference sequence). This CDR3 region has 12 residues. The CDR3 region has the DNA TGTGCCTGGTCAGACAGCCACTATGGCTACACCTTC. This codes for CAWSDSHYGYTF.

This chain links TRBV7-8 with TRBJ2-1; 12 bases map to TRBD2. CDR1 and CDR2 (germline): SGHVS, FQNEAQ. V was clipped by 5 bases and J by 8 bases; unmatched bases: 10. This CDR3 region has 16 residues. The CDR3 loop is CASSPTTSGSLDEQFF. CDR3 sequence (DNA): TGTGCCAGCAGCCCGACGACTAGCGGGAGTTTGGATGAGCAGTTCTTC. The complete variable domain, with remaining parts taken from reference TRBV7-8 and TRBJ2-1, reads GAGVSQSPRYKVAKRGQDVALRCDPISGHVSLFWYQQALGQGPEFLTYFQNEAQLDKSGLPSDRFFAERPEGSVSTLKIQRTQQEDSAVYLCASSPTTSGSLDEQFFGPGTRLTVL.

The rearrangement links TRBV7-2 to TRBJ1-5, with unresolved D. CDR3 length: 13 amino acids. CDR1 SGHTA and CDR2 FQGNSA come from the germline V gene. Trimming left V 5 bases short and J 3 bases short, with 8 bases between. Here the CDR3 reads CASSRHTNQPQHF. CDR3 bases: TGTGCCAGCAGCCGACACACCAATCAGCCCCAGCATTTT.

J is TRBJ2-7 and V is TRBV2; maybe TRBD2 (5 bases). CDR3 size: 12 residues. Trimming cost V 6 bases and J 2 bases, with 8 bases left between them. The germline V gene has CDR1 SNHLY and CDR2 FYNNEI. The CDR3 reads CASRRETYEQYF. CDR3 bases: TGTGCCAGCAGAAGGGAGACCTACGAGCAGTACTTC.

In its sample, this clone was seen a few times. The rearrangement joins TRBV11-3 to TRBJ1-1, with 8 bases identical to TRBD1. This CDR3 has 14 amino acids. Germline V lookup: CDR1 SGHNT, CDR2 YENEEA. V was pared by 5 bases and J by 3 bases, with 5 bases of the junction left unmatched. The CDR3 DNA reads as TGTGCCAGCAGCGCGACAGGGGTTGACACTGAAGCTTTCTTT. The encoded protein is CASSATGVDTEAFF. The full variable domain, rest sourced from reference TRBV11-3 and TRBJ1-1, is EAGVVQSPRYKIIEKKQPVAFWCNPISGHNTLYWYLQNLGQGPELLIRYENEEAVDDSQLPKDRFSAERLKGVDSTLKIQPAELGDSAVYLCASSATGVDTEAFFGQGTRLTVV.

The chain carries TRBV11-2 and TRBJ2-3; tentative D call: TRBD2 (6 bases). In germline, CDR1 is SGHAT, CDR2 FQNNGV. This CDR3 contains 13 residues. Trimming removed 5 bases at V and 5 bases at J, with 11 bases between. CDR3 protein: CASSLGSRDTQYF. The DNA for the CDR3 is TGTGCCAGCAGCCTCGGGAGCCGAGATACGCAGTATTTT.

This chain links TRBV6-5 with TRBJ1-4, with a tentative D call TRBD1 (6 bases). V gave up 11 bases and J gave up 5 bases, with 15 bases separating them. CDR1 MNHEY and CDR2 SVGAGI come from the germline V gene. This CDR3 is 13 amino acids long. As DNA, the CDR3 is TGTGCCTCCAGACCTAGGGGGAATGAAAAACTGTTTTTT. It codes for CASRPRGNEKLFF.

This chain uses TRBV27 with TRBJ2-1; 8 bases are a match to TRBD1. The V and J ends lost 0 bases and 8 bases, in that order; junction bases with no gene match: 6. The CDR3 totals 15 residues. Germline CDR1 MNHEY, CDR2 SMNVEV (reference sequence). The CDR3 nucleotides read TGTGCCAGCAGTTTATCCCCGACAGGGGACCATGAGCAGTTCTTC. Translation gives CASSLSPTGDHEQFF.

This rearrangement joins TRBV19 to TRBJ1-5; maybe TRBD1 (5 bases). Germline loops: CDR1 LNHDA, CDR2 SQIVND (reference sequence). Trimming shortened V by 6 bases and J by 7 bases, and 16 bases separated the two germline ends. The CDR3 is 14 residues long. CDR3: CASSSLGGWQPQHF. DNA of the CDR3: TGTGCCAGTAGCTCATTGGGGGGGTGGCAGCCCCAGCATTTT.

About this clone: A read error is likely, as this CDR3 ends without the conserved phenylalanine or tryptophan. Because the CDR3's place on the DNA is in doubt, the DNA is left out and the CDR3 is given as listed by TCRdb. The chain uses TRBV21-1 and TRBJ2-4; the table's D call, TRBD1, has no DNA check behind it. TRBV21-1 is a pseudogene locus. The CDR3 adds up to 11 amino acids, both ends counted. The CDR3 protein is CASSKTGHPYG.

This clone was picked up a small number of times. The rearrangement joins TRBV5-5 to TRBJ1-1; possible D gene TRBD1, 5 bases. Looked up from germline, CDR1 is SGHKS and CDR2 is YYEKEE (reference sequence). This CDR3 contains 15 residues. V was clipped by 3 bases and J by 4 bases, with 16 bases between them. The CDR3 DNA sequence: TGTGCCAGCAGCTCATTGGCGACAGTGGGCACTGAAGCTTTCTTT. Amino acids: CASSSLATVGTEAFF.

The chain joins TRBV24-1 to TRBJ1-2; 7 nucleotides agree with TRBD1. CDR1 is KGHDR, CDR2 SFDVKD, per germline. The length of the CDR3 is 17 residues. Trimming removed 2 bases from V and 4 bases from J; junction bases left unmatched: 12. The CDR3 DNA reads TGTGCCACCAGTGATTCGAGGTTGATAGACAGGGCCTATGGCTACACCTTC. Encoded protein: CATSDSRLIDRAYGYTF.

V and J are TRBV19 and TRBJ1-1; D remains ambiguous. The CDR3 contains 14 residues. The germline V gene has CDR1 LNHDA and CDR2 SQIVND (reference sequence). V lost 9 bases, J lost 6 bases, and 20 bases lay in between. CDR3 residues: CASSFGFTVPEAFF. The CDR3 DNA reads TGTGCCAGCTCGTTCGGGTTCACGGTCCCTGAAGCTTTCTTT.

CDR3 sequence (DNA): TGTGCCAGTAAAACCGGACAGGGGGATCAGCCCCAGCATTTT. Its protein is CASKTGQGDQPQHF. The gene calls are TRBV19 and TRBJ1-5, with 10 bases aligning to TRBD1. This CDR3 has 14 amino acids. V shed 7 bases, J shed 5 bases, and the junction held 5 bases outside the gene matches. Germline assignment: CDR1 LNHDA and CDR2 SQIVND (reference sequence).

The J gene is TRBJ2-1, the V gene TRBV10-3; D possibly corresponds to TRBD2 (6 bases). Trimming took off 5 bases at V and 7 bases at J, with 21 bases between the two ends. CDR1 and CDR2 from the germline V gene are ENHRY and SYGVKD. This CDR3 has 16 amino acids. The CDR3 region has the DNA TGTGCCATCAGTATTGCCCCCGGGACTTTGGGGAATGAGCAGTTCTTC. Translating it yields CAISIAPGTLGNEQFF.

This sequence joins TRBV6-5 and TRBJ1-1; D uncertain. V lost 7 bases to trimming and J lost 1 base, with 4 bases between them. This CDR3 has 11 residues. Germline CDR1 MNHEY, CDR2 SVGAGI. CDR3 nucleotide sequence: TGTGCCAGCATAAAGAACACTGAAGCTTTCTTT. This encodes CASIKNTEAFF.

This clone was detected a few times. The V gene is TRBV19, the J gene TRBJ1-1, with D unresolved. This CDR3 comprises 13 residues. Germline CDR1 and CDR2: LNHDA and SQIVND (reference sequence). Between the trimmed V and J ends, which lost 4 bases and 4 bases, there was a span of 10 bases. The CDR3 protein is CASSTLRGTEAFF. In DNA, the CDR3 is TGTGCCAGTAGTACCCTCCGGGGCACTGAAGCTTTCTTT.

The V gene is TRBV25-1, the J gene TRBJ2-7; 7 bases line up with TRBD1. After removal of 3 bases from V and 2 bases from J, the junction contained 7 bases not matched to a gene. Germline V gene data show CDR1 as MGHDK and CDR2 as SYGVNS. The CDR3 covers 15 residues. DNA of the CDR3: TGTGCCAGCAGTGACGAGACAGGGAATCCCTACGAGCAGTACTTC. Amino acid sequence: CASSDETGNPYEQYF.

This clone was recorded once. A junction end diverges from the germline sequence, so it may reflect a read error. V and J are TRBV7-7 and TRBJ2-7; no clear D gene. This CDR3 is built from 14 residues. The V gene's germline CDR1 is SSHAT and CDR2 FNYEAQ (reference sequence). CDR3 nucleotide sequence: TGTGCTAGCAGCCCAGACACCTTCTCCTACGAGCAGTACTTC. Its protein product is CASSPDTFSYEQYF.

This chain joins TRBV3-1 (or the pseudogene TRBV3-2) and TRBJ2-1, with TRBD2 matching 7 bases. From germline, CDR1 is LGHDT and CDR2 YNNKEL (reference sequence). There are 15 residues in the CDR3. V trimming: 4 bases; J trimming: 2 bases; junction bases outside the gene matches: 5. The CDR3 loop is CASSRAGAAYNEQFF. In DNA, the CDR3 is TGTGCCAGCAGCCGGGCGGGAGCCGCCTACAATGAGCAGTTCTTC.

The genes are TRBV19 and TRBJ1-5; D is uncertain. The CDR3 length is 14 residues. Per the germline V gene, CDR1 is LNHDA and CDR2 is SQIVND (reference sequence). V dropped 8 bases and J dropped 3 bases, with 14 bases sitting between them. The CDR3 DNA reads TGTGCCAGTTCCCCGGGGTATGACAATCAGCCCCAGCATTTT. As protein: CASSPGYDNQPQHF.

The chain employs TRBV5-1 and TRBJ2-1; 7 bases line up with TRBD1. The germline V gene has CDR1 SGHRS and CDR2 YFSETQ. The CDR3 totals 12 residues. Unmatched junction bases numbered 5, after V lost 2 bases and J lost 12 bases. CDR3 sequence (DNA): TGCGCCAGCAGCTTAACAGGGGAATTGCAGTTCTTC. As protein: CASSLTGELQFF.

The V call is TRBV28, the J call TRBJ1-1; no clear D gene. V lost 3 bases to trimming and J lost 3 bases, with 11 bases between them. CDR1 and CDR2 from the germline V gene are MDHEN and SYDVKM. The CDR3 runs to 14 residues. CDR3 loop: CASSFHRAYTEAFF. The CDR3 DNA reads TGTGCCAGCAGTTTCCACAGAGCTTACACTGAAGCTTTCTTT.

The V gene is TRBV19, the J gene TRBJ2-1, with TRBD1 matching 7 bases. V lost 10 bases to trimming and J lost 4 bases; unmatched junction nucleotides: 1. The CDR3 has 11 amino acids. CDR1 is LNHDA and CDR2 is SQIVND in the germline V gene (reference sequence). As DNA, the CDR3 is TGTGCCACGACAGGGTACAATGAGCAGTTCTTC. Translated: CATTGYNEQFF.

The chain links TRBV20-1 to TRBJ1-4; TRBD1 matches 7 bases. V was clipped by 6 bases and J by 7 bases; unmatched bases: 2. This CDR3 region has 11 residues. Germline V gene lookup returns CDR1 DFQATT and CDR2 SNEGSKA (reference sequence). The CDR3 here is CSATGAEKLFF. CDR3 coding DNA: TGCAGTGCAACAGGGGCTGAAAAACTGTTTTTT.